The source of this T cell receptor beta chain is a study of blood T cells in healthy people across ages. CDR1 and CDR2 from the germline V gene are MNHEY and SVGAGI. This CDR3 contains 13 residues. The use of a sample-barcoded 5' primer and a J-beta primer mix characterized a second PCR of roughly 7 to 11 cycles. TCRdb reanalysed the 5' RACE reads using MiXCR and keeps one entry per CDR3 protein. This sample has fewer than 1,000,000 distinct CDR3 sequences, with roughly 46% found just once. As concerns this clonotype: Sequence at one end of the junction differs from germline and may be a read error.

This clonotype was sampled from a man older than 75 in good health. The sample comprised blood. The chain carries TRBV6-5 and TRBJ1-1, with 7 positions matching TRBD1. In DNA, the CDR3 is TGTGCCAGCACCAGGGGGGCAAACACTGGAGCTTTCTTT. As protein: CASTRGANTGAFF.